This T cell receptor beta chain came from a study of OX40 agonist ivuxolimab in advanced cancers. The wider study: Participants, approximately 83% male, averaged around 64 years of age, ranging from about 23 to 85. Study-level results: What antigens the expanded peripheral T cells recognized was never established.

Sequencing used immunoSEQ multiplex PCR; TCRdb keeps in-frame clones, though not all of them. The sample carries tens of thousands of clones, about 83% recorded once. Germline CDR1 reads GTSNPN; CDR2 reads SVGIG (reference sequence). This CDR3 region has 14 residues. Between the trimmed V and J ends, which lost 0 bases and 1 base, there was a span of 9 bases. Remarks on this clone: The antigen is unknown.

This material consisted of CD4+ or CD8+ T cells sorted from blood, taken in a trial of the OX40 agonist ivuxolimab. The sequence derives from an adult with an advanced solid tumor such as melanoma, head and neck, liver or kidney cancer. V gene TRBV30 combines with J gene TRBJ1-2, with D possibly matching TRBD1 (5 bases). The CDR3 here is CAWSVRGFNYGYTF. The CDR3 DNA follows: TGTGCCTGGAGTGTGAGGGGATTTAACTATGGCTACACCTTC.